These 27 T cell receptor beta chains share one sample of origin, sequenced in a study of T cells in Graves' hyperthyroidism and ophthalmopathy. It was RNA transcripts that yielded the amplified TCR beta CDR3 regions. The study used the HTBI primer set for a first-round RT-PCR of the TCR CDR3. From the multiplex PCR reads, TCRdb called clonotypes with MiXCR, one entry per CDR3 protein. Counted here are a few hundred thousand distinct CDR3 sequences, roughly 50% occurring once; the ten biggest clones make up approximately 8.2%. What was sequenced was peripheral blood or thyroid tissue (not recorded which). Every receptor here comes from a woman under 30 with Graves' hyperthyroidism.

The rearrangement links TRBV29-1 to TRBJ2-5; D is undetermined. This CDR3 is built from 15 residues. The germline V and J ends were trimmed by 3 bases and 5 bases, with 19 bases remaining between them. CDR1 is SQVTM, CDR2 ANQGSEA, per germline. For the CDR3, the DNA is TGCAGCGTTGATTCTAGGCGGAAGACAAGGGAGACCCAGTACTTC. It encodes CSVDSRRKTRETQYF.

This clonotype was recorded at least ten times. The V gene is TRBV29-1, the J gene TRBJ2-7, with 12 nucleotides matching TRBD2. The CDR3 totals 14 residues. Trimming took 0 bases from V and 3 from J; bases not matched to a gene: 0. Germline CDR1 is SQVTM and CDR2 is ANQGSEA. In DNA form, the CDR3 reads TGCAGCGTTGAAGAGACTAGCGGGAGCTACGAGCAGTACTTC. It codes for CSVEETSGSYEQYF.

In regard to this clonotype: The conserved phenylalanine or tryptophan is not found at the CDR3 terminus, so this likely reflects a read error. The chain is built from TRBV29-1 and TRBJ1-1, with D possibly being TRBD1 (5 bases). V was pared by 4 bases and J by 10 bases, with 10 bases between. Germline lookup yields CDR1 SQVTM and CDR2 ANQGSEA. The CDR3 loop spans 10 amino acids. The CDR3 region is CSVVGDAAFV. DNA for the CDR3: TGCAGCGTTGTGGGGGACGCAGCTTTCGTT.

Many counts were recorded for this clonotype. The chain is built from TRBV9 and TRBJ1-1, with 7 bases that match TRBD1. The CDR3 consists of 13 residues. V lost 0 bases and J lost 7; bases outside the gene matches: 3. In germline, CDR1 is SGDLS, CDR2 YYNGEE. The CDR3 DNA sequence: TGTGCCAGCAGCGTAGCTAGGGACAGTGAAGCTTTCTTT. It is translated as CASSVARDSEAFF.

CDR3 DNA sequence: TGTGCCAGCAGCTTCGCGGGACGGGAGCAGTACTTC. It yields the protein CASSFAGREQYF. This chain connects TRBV7-8 to TRBJ2-7; D possibly corresponds to TRBD2 (6 bases). CDR1 and CDR2 (germline): SGHVS, FQNEAQ. V was trimmed by 3 bases and J by 7 bases, leaving 10 bases between them. CDR3 size: 12 residues. Together with reference TRBV7-8 and TRBJ2-7, the CDR3 gives the full variable domain: GAGVSQSPRYKVAKRGQDVALRCDPISGHVSLFWYQQALGQGPEFLTYFQNEAQLDKSGLPSDRFFAERPEGSVSTLKIQRTQQEDSAVYLCASSFAGREQYFGPGTRLTVT.

CDR3 residues: CASMDRGDAANYGYTF. Here the CDR3 DNA reads TGTGCCAGCATGGACAGGGGCGATGCTGCTAACTATGGCTACACCTTC. The chain is built from TRBV2 and TRBJ1-2; TRBD1 matches at 9 bases. The CDR3 runs to 16 residues. Unmatched junction bases numbered 9, after V lost 7 bases and J lost 0 bases. Germline-derived CDR1 and CDR2 are SNHLY and FYNNEI.

The chain has TRBV7-2 and TRBJ2-5, with D perhaps TRBD2 (6 bases). The CDR3 runs 16 residues. V dropped 1 base and J dropped 5 bases, with 17 bases sitting between them. Germline values: CDR1 SGHTA, CDR2 FQGNSA. CDR3 in DNA: TGTGCCAGCAGCTTAGTTGCCGGGAGCAGGCCTGAGACCCAGTACTTC. Translated, it gives CASSLVAGSRPETQYF.

This clonotype was recorded many times. V usage is TRBV2 and J usage is TRBJ1-5; D is unresolved. V gave up 8 bases and J gave up 4 bases, with 18 bases separating them. The CDR3 spans 15 residues. The germline V gene encodes CDR1 SNHLY and CDR2 FYNNEI. The CDR3 loop is CASRPFRGGNQPQHF. The CDR3 coding sequence is TGTGCCAGCCGCCCCTTCCGGGGAGGTAATCAGCCCCAGCATTTT. Filled out from reference TRBV2 and TRBJ1-5, the complete variable domain reads EPEVTQTPSHQVTQMGQEVILRCVPISNHLYFYWYRQILGQKVEFLVSFYNNEISEKSEIFDDQFSVERPDGSNFTLKIRSTKLEDSAMYFCASRPFRGGNQPQHFGDGTRLSIL.

The gene calls are TRBV2 and TRBJ2-5; TRBD1 aligns across 8 bases. The CDR3 covers 15 residues. The germline gives CDR1 SNHLY, CDR2 FYNNEI. The trim removed 2 bases at V and 2 bases at J, leaving 4 bases unmatched. CDR3 residues: CASSEFWTGQETQYF. For the CDR3, the DNA is TGTGCCAGCAGTGAATTTTGGACAGGGCAAGAGACCCAGTACTTC.

The rearrangement links TRBV7-3 to TRBJ1-2; 7 nucleotides line up with TRBD1. Germline V gene sequence: CDR1 SGHTA, CDR2 FQGTGA. The CDR3 spans 15 residues. After removal of 4 bases from V and 2 bases from J, the junction contained 7 bases not matched to a gene. DNA for the CDR3: TGTGCCAGCAGCTCCCAACAGGGGACAAACTATGGCTACACCTTC. This sequence encodes CASSSQQGTNYGYTF.

In this sample, this clonotype turned up once. A read error may account for a junction end that differs from germline. The rearrangement links TRBV10-3 to TRBJ2-5; TRBD2 matches 15 bases. The CDR3 loop spans 17 amino acids. Per the germline V gene, CDR1 is ENHRY and CDR2 is SYGVKD. CDR3 DNA: TGTGCCAGCAGTGATGGACTAGCGGGAGGGCGGCGAGAGACCCAGTACTTC. The encoded protein is CASSDGLAGGRRETQYF.

This chain uses TRBV10-3 with TRBJ2-5; TRBD2 matches 11 bases. The ends lost 0 bases at V and 3 bases at J; junction bases unmatched: 3. Germline CDR1 reads ENHRY; CDR2 reads SYGVKD. The CDR3 is made up of 16 amino acids. CDR3 sequence reads: CAISESGTSGEETQYF. In nucleotides, the CDR3 is TGTGCCATCAGTGAGTCTGGGACTAGCGGCGAAGAGACCCAGTACTTC.

Ten or more counts support this clonotype. The gene calls are TRBV2 and TRBJ1-1, with 8 bases fitting TRBD1. CDR3 length: 14 amino acids. Germline CDR1 SNHLY, CDR2 FYNNEI. Trimming cost V 6 bases and J 1 base; bases outside gene matches: 4. For the CDR3, the DNA is TGTGCCAGCAGGACCGGGACAGGGAACACTGAAGCTTTCTTT. This translates into CASRTGTGNTEAFF.

The J gene is TRBJ1-1, the V gene TRBV10-3; D might be TRBD1 (5 bases). Germline CDR1 is ENHRY and CDR2 is SYGVKD. V lost 2 bases to trimming and J lost 11 bases, with 12 bases between them. The CDR3 length is 12 residues. Here the CDR3 reads CAISEAGQGAFF. Here the CDR3 DNA reads TGTGCCATCAGTGAGGCAGGGCAAGGCGCTTTCTTT.

In this sample, this clonotype turned up many times. The gene calls are TRBV15 and TRBJ2-5; D is unclear. Germline assignment: CDR1 LNHNV and CDR2 YYDKDF (reference sequence). The V gene lost 0 bases and the J gene lost 2 bases, with 10 bases spanning the gap. The CDR3 is made up of 15 amino acids. CDR3 sequence: CATSRDYWGQETQYF. CDR3 DNA sequence: TGTGCCACCAGCAGAGATTACTGGGGTCAAGAGACCCAGTACTTC. Looking up the rest from reference TRBV15 and TRBJ2-5 gives the full variable domain: DAMVIQNPRYQVTQFGKPVTLSCSQTLNHNVMYWYQQKSSQAPKLLFHYYDKDFNNEADTPDNFQSRRPNTSFCFLDIRSPGLGDTAMYLCATSRDYWGQETQYFGPGTRLLVL.

This clonotype is a singleton in its sample. At one end, the junction sequence differs from germline, possibly due to a read error. The CDR3 protein is CASSMDGGSGAFF. As DNA, the CDR3 is TGTGCCAGCAGTATGGACGGCGGTAGTGGGGCTTTCTTT. This sequence joins TRBV10-3 and TRBJ1-1, with unresolved D. Germline V CDR1 and CDR2: ENHRY, SYGVKD. This CDR3 has 13 amino acids.

As to this clonotype: At one of its ends the junction is not consistent with the germline gene, which may arise from a read error. The chain uses TRBV10-3 and TRBJ1-4, with TRBD1 as a possible D gene (6 bases). Germline values: CDR1 ENHRY, CDR2 SYGVKD. The CDR3 covers 16 residues. CDR3 residues: CASSLRTAATNEKLFF. CDR3 sequence (DNA): TGTGCCAGCAGTTTGCGGACAGCTGCAACTAATGAAAAACTGTTTTTT.

This clonotype has a single count. The rearrangement joins TRBV6-5 to TRBJ2-2, with D uncertain. The CDR3 runs to 15 residues. V lost 5 bases and J lost 4, with 14 bases in between. CDR1 is MNHEY, CDR2 SVGAGI, per germline. The CDR3: CASSNRALGTGELFF. The DNA of the CDR3 is TGTGCCAGCAGTAACCGGGCCCTGGGCACCGGGGAGCTGTTTTTT.

The sample holds many counts of this clonotype. The chain employs TRBV29-1 and TRBJ2-5; a weak D match, TRBD1 (6 bases). The CDR3 contains 14 residues. Germline-derived CDR1 and CDR2 are SQVTM and ANQGSEA. The germline V and J ends were trimmed by 2 bases and 4 bases, with 14 bases remaining between them. The CDR3 nucleotides read TGCAGCGTTGAACGGGACACGAGGAGAGAGACCCAGTACTTC. As protein: CSVERDTRRETQYF.

The V and J genes are TRBV7-3 and TRBJ2-2, with a tentative D call TRBD1 (6 bases). CDR3 length: 15 residues. Trimming cost V 6 bases and J 7 bases, with 18 bases left between them. CDR1 and CDR2 from the germline V gene are SGHTA and FQGTGA. Written as DNA, the CDR3 is TGTGCCAGCAGTTTCAACAGGGAAGGGAACGGGGAGCTGTTTTTT. This sequence encodes CASSFNREGNGELFF.

This clonotype showed up just a few times. V gene TRBV29-1 combines with J gene TRBJ2-7; 12 nucleotides align to TRBD1. Germline CDR1 and CDR2: SQVTM and ANQGSEA. The CDR3 length is 17 residues. Germline trimming cut 1 base from V and 7 bases from J; bases unmatched to any gene: 14. CDR3 sequence reads: CSVEAPLGTGGLGEQYF. CDR3 DNA sequence: TGCAGCGTTGAAGCGCCCTTGGGGACAGGGGGCTTGGGGGAGCAGTACTTC.

J is TRBJ2-3 and V is TRBV7-9, with D perhaps TRBD2 (5 bases). V lost 5 bases and J 0 bases, leaving 9 bases between the germline ends. Germline lookup yields CDR1 SEHNR and CDR2 FQNEAQ (reference sequence). This CDR3 region has 14 residues. The CDR3 loop reads CASSPPGSTDTQYF. The CDR3 DNA reads TGTGCCAGCAGCCCCCCGGGGAGCACAGATACGCAGTATTTT.

This clonotype showed up just once. Given a much more abundant clone one base away, this may be a read error. V gene TRBV7-9 combines with J gene TRBJ1-2, with a tentative D call TRBD1 (6 bases). Germline CDR1 reads SEHNR; CDR2 reads FQNEAQ (reference sequence). The CDR3 spans 13 residues. CDR3 sequence: CTSSLGARYGYTF. In DNA, the CDR3 is TGTACCAGCAGCTTGGGGGCGAGGTATGGCTACACCTTC.

This clonotype has more than one count but fewer than ten. The rearrangement uses TRBV7-9 and TRBJ1-4; weak D call: TRBD1 (5 bases). Germline CDR1 reads SEHNR; CDR2 reads FQNEAQ (reference sequence). The CDR3 consists of 16 residues. V lost 2 bases to trimming and J lost 1 base, with 11 bases between them. CDR3 DNA sequence: TGTGCCAGCAGCTTATCTAGGGACGGAACTAATGAAAAACTGTTTTTT. Encoded protein: CASSLSRDGTNEKLFF.

The chain recombines TRBV2 with TRBJ2-7; D gene ambiguous. The V end lost 9 bases, the J end lost 4 bases, and 16 bases lay between the germline ends. Germline lookup yields CDR1 SNHLY and CDR2 FYNNEI. The CDR3 spans 13 residues. The CDR3 region is CASARGTLYEQYF. For the CDR3, the DNA is TGTGCCAGTGCGAGAGGAACACTGTACGAGCAGTACTTC.

This rearrangement joins TRBV19 to TRBJ2-5; TRBD1 matches 8 bases. Trimming removed 3 bases from V and 4 bases from J; junction bases left unmatched: 7. The CDR3 has 15 residues. Germline lookup yields CDR1 LNHDA and CDR2 SQIVND (reference sequence). The CDR3 region has the DNA TGTGCCAGTAGTATCACGTCCAGGGGGCTAGAGACCCAGTACTTC. This codes for CASSITSRGLETQYF.

This clonotype appeared many times. The V and J genes are TRBV29-1 and TRBJ1-1; 8 positions agree with TRBD1. The CDR3 spans 14 residues. Germline trimming cut 6 bases from V and 1 base from J; bases unmatched to any gene: 7. Germline CDR1 SQVTM, CDR2 ANQGSEA. The CDR3 DNA reads as TGCAGCGTCCCCGGACAGGGTCCGAACACTGAAGCTTTCTTT. It yields the protein CSVPGQGPNTEAFF.